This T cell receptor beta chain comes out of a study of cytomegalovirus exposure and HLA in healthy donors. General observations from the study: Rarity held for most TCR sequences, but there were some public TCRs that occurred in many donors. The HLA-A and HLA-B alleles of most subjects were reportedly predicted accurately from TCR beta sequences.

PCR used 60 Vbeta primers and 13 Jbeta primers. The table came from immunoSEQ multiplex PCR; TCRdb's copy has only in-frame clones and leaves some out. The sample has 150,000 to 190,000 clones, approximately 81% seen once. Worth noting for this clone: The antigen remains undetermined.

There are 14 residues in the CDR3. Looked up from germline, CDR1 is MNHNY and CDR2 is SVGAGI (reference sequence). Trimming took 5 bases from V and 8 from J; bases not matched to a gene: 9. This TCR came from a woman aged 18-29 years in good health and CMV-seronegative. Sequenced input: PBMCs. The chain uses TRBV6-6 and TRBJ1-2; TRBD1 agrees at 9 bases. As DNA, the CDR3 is TGTGCCAGCAGTGACGGGACAGGGTCTTTGGGCTACACCTTC. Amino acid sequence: CASSDGTGSLGYTF.